These 30 T cell receptor beta chains came from one sample sequenced in a study of CD8 T cells in ankylosing spondylitis. Via MiXCR, TCRdb re-called the 5' RACE reads, giving one row per CDR3 protein. The sample contains a few hundred thousand distinct CDR3 sequences, 20% of which appear only once. Sequenced: blood, either unsorted or a sorted T cell fraction (not recorded which). These receptors all come from a female donor with ankylosing spondylitis or in good health (not recorded which).

The rearrangement uses TRBV20-1 and TRBJ2-4, with a possible D match to TRBD2 (5 bases). The CDR3 contains 17 residues. V lost 1 base and J lost 9, with 25 bases in between. CDR1 DFQATT and CDR2 SNEGSKA come from the germline V gene (reference sequence). The CDR3, as DNA: TGCAGTGCTAGAGCTTTCGGAGGATCGCTAAGGGAGACCATTCAGTACTTC. Amino acid sequence: CSARAFGGSLRETIQYF.

The sample holds a few counts of this clonotype. The genes are TRBV12-3 or TRBV12-4 and TRBJ1-2; no reliable D call. The length of the CDR3 is 13 residues. Trimming took 2 bases from V and 0 from J, leaving 4 bases between them. For the CDR3, the DNA is TGTGCCAGCAGTTTACTCGCTAACTATGGCTACACCTTC. It specifies CASSLLANYGYTF.

V gene TRBV5-5 combines with J gene TRBJ1-4; D gene unclear. This CDR3 contains 14 residues. The V and J ends lost 4 bases and 8 bases respectively, with 15 bases between them. Germline V lookup: CDR1 SGHKS, CDR2 YYEKEE (reference sequence). In DNA form, the CDR3 reads TGTGCCAGCAGCCCTCGACCTCCCTGCGAAAAACTGTTTTTT. Translated, it gives CASSPRPPCEKLFF.

This chain connects TRBV12-3 or TRBV12-4 to TRBJ2-3; 8 bases match TRBD1. This CDR3 has 14 residues. V dropped 6 bases and J dropped 6; count of bases not matched to a gene: 8. CDR3 region: CASSWGRGLDTQYF. CDR3 DNA: TGTGCCAGCAGCTGGGGCAGGGGGCTGGATACGCAGTATTTT.

This chain joins TRBV29-1 and TRBJ1-1; D is unclear. The CDR3 sequence is 12 residues long. The V end was cut by 5 bases, the J end by 2 bases, with 9 bases between. Germline V gives CDR1 SQVTM, CDR2 ANQGSEA. The DNA of the CDR3 is TGCAGCGTTAGGCAGTCCAACACTGAAGCTTTCTTT. Amino acid sequence: CSVRQSNTEAFF. The full variable domain, its missing parts supplied by reference TRBV29-1 and TRBJ1-1, is SAVISQKPSRDICQRGTSLTIQCQVDSQVTMMFWYRQQPGQSLTLIATANQGSEATYESGFVIDKFPISRPNLTFSTLTVSNMSPEDSSIYLCSVRQSNTEAFFGQGTRLTVV.

V gene TRBV4-3 combines with J gene TRBJ2-3; 7 nucleotides align to TRBD2. CDR1 LGHNA and CDR2 YSLEER come from the germline V gene. V gave up 7 bases and J gave up 2 bases; unmatched junction bases: 3. CDR3 length equals 13 residues. Here the CDR3 reads CASKRDYTDTQYF. CDR3 DNA: TGCGCCAGCAAAAGGGACTACACAGATACGCAGTATTTT.

The chain uses TRBV20-1 and TRBJ2-5; D call uncertain. Trimming stripped 5 bases from V and 1 base from J, with 17 bases between. This CDR3 comprises 15 residues. Germline values: CDR1 DFQATT, CDR2 SNEGSKA (reference sequence). The CDR3 spells CSARRSPPPQETQYF. CDR3 in DNA: TGCAGTGCTCGACGGAGTCCGCCTCCCCAAGAGACCCAGTACTTC.

This rearrangement joins TRBV6-2 or TRBV6-3 to TRBJ2-1; the D call may be TRBD1 or TRBD2 (5 bases each). The germline gives CDR1 MNHEY, CDR2 SVGEGT. The V and J ends lost 7 bases and 11 bases respectively, with 24 bases between them. This CDR3 spans 15 amino acids. CDR3 amino acids: CASTDAAVGGEKQFF. The CDR3 bases are TGTGCCAGCACCGACGCCGCCGTTGGGGGAGAGAAGCAGTTCTTC.

This rearrangement joins TRBV20-1 to TRBJ2-1; 8 bases agree with TRBD2. Germline CDR1 is DFQATT and CDR2 is SNEGSKA (reference sequence). V trimming: 6 bases; J trimming: 5 bases; junction bases outside the gene matches: 9. The CDR3 runs to 14 residues. The CDR3 loop is CSASRLAYDNEQFF. CDR3 nucleotide sequence: TGCAGTGCAAGTAGACTAGCGTACGACAATGAGCAGTTCTTC.

This clonotype appeared once. The chain uses TRBV5-5 and TRBJ1-2; D is unresolved. Germline CDR1 and CDR2: SGHKS and YYEKEE (reference sequence). CDR3 size: 15 residues. The germline V and J ends were trimmed by 4 bases and 0 bases, with 13 bases remaining between them. In nucleotides, the CDR3 is TGTGCCAGCAGCCCGCAGACGGCTGCTAACTATGGCTACACCTTC. It is translated as CASSPQTAANYGYTF.

This clonotype was picked up many times. V and J are TRBV20-1 and TRBJ2-7; 9 bases are a match to TRBD2. The CDR3 is 14 residues long. CDR1 is DFQATT, CDR2 SNEGSKA, per germline (reference sequence). The ends lost 6 bases at V and 1 base at J; junction bases unmatched: 7. This CDR3 reads CSALSGSESYEQYF. The CDR3, as DNA: TGCAGTGCGCTTAGCGGGAGCGAATCCTACGAGCAGTACTTC.

There are many counts of this clonotype. This chain joins TRBV7-2 and TRBJ1-1, with a weak D call TRBD1 (6 bases). The CDR3 runs 17 residues. Per germline, CDR1 SGHTA and CDR2 FQGNSA. V lost 5 bases to trimming and J lost 4 bases, with 23 bases between them. The CDR3 sequence is CASSQLFLQGLGTEAFF. The CDR3, as DNA: TGTGCCAGCAGCCAGCTTTTCCTACAGGGATTGGGCACTGAAGCTTTCTTT.

V gene TRBV10-1 combines with J gene TRBJ2-7; a weak D match, TRBD2 (5 bases). The germline V gene encodes CDR1 WNHNN and CDR2 SYGVQD (reference sequence). V was shortened by 0 bases and J by 3 bases, with 6 bases between the two germline ends. There are 13 residues in the CDR3. The CDR3 region is CASSESRDYEQYF. DNA of the CDR3: TGCGCCAGCAGTGAGTCGAGGGACTACGAGCAGTACTTC.

The rearrangement links TRBV27 to TRBJ1-2; the D is unclear. Germline values: CDR1 MNHEY, CDR2 SMNVEV (reference sequence). The CDR3 has 15 amino acids. V lost 0 bases, J lost 4 bases, and 12 bases lay in between. The CDR3 sequence: CASSLSYILPYGYTF. CDR3 DNA: TGTGCCAGCAGTTTATCGTATATCCTCCCCTATGGCTACACCTTC.

V usage is TRBV6-5 and J usage is TRBJ2-3, with D tentatively TRBD1 (6 bases). Germline V CDR1 and CDR2: MNHEY, SVGAGI. V lost 2 bases and J lost 2, with 11 bases in between. This CDR3 spans 15 amino acids. CDR3 in amino acids: CASSYNGQITDTQYF. DNA for the CDR3: TGTGCCAGCAGTTACAACGGACAGATCACAGATACGCAGTATTTT.

V gene TRBV4-3 combines with J gene TRBJ2-1; 8 bases agree with TRBD2. Germline V gene data show CDR1 as LGHNA and CDR2 as YSLEER. Unmatched junction bases numbered 5, after V lost 0 bases and J lost 10 bases. The CDR3 loop spans 14 amino acids. The CDR3 region has the DNA TGCGCCAGCAGCCAAGATCGGGCTAGCGGGGAGCAGTTCTTC. Translated: CASSQDRASGEQFF.

The genes are TRBV2 and TRBJ2-2; D possibly corresponds to TRBD2 (6 bases). Germline CDR1 and CDR2: SNHLY and FYNNEI. The CDR3 is 14 residues long. V lost 4 bases and J lost 4, with 10 bases in between. Here the CDR3 DNA reads TGTGCCAGCAGTGTGCGGGGTAGCACCGGGGAGCTGTTTTTT. Translating it yields CASSVRGSTGELFF.

This chain links TRBV24-1 with TRBJ2-6, with D perhaps matching TRBD2 (5 bases). Trimming took 5 bases from V and 0 from J, leaving 13 bases between them. Germline V CDR1 and CDR2: KGHDR, SFDVKD. This CDR3 has 17 residues. The CDR3 protein is CATSGEHTSSGANVLTF. CDR3 coding DNA: TGTGCCACCAGTGGGGAGCATACTTCCTCTGGGGCCAACGTCCTGACTTTC.

The V and J genes are TRBV5-1 and TRBJ2-3; 7 bases fit TRBD2. The length of the CDR3 is 16 residues. After removal of 0 bases from V and 2 bases from J, the junction contained 6 bases not matched to a gene. The germline V gene encodes CDR1 SGHRS and CDR2 YFSETQ. The CDR3 nucleotides are TGCGCCAGCAGCTTGGGGGGGGACTACTACACAGATACGCAGTATTTT. Its translation is CASSLGGDYYTDTQYF.

This clonotype was counted a few times. The rearrangement joins TRBV13 to TRBJ1-5, with TRBD1 matching 11 bases. Trimming cost V 5 bases and J 5 bases; bases outside gene matches: 5. The germline gives CDR1 PRHDT, CDR2 FYEKMQ (reference sequence). The CDR3 totals 15 residues. The DNA for the CDR3 is TGTGCCAGCAGCCCGGACAGGGGGCTAGATCAGCCCCAGCATTTT. Its protein is CASSPDRGLDQPQHF.

J is TRBJ2-1 and V is TRBV6-5; D is ambiguous. Germline lookup yields CDR1 MNHEY and CDR2 SVGAGI. The CDR3 is made up of 16 amino acids. Trimming pared 0 bases from V and 2 bases from J, leaving 11 bases between. The chain's CDR3 is CASSYSGGSPYNEQFF. The CDR3 nucleotides are TGTGCCAGCAGTTACTCGGGTGGTAGCCCCTACAATGAGCAGTTCTTC.

Ten or more counts support this clonotype. The chain combines TRBV18 with TRBJ2-7; TRBD1 might be the D (5 bases). This CDR3 is built from 12 residues. The germline V gene encodes CDR1 KGHSH and CDR2 LQKENI. Trimming stripped 2 bases from V and 5 bases from J, with 7 bases between. The CDR3 sequence is CASSPRGHEQYF. In DNA form, the CDR3 reads TGTGCCAGCTCACCAAGGGGCCACGAGCAGTACTTC.

Many counts were recorded for this clonotype. The chain couples TRBV29-1 to TRBJ2-4; unclear D gene. Trimming left V 5 bases short and J 2 bases short, with 10 bases between. CDR3 length: 13 residues. The germline gives CDR1 SQVTM, CDR2 ANQGSEA. The chain's CDR3 is CSVTGGTKNIQYF. CDR3 nucleotides: TGCAGCGTTACTGGCGGAACCAAAAACATTCAGTACTTC.

This clonotype was detected only a few times. The chain uses TRBV7-9 and TRBJ1-5; 7 bases match TRBD1. The CDR3 loop spans 13 amino acids. In germline, CDR1 is SEHNR, CDR2 FQNEAQ (reference sequence). With 4 bases clipped from V and 11 bases from J, the junction kept 8 bases outside the gene matches. The CDR3 region is CASSSTRGVAQHF. CDR3 nucleotide sequence: TGTGCCAGCAGCTCTACCAGGGGGGTGGCCCAGCATTTT.

At least ten counts were recorded for this clonotype. V usage is TRBV29-1 and J usage is TRBJ2-4; D is ambiguous. There are 13 residues in the CDR3. Looked up from germline, CDR1 is SQVTM and CDR2 is ANQGSEA. V was trimmed by 0 bases and J by 9 bases, leaving 12 bases between them. The CDR3 DNA reads as TGCAGCGTTGAAGAGCCCGGGTACGGCATTCAGTACTTC. It codes for CSVEEPGYGIQYF.

This clonotype has a handful of counts. This sequence joins TRBV20-1 and TRBJ2-3; the match to TRBD2 covers 7 bases. Germline V gene sequence: CDR1 DFQATT, CDR2 SNEGSKA (reference sequence). V lost 0 bases and J lost 6; bases outside the gene matches: 6. This CDR3 is 14 amino acids long. CDR3 bases: TGCAGTGCTAGAGATAGGACTAGTCTCGATACGCAGTATTTT. This translates into CSARDRTSLDTQYF.

This clonotype came up many times. CDR3 region: CSVEWAGYEQYF. The CDR3, as DNA: TGCAGCGTTGAGTGGGCAGGCTACGAGCAGTACTTC. V and J are TRBV29-1 and TRBJ2-7, with unresolved D. This CDR3 comprises 12 residues. Germline CDR1 SQVTM, CDR2 ANQGSEA. Trimming took off 3 bases at V and 3 bases at J, with 9 bases between the two ends.

This clonotype was recorded many times. The chain combines TRBV5-1 with TRBJ2-1; the D is unclear. This CDR3 is built from 14 residues. Trimming shortened V by 0 bases and J by 5 bases, and 9 bases separated the two germline ends. Germline-derived CDR1 and CDR2 are SGHRS and YFSETQ. The CDR3 coding sequence is TGCGCCAGCAGCTTGGTGGCAAGTAACAATGAGCAGTTCTTC. This encodes CASSLVASNNEQFF. The full variable domain, in which reference TRBV5-1 and TRBJ2-1 provide the parts outside the CDR3, is KAGVTQTPRYLIKTRGQQVTLSCSPISGHRSVSWYQQTPGQGLQFLFEYFSETQRNKGNFPGRFSGRQFSNSRSEMNVSTLELGDSALYLCASSLVASNNEQFFGPGTRLTVL.

V usage is TRBV28 and J usage is TRBJ1-5, with TRBD1 as a possible D gene (5 bases). The CDR3 contains 13 residues. Germline V lookup: CDR1 MDHEN, CDR2 SYDVKM. V dropped 11 bases and J dropped 6 bases, with 17 bases sitting between them. CDR3 region: CASAGGVVQPQHF. In nucleotides, the CDR3 is TGTGCCTCTGCGGGGGGGGTCGTTCAGCCCCAGCATTTT.

The CDR3 DNA reads as TGTGCCAGCTCGAGGGGGGATTCACCCCTCCACTTT. It is translated as CASSRGDSPLHF. The chain joins TRBV18 to TRBJ1-6; weak D call: TRBD1 (6 bases). Trimming stripped 6 bases from V and 8 bases from J, with 8 bases between. The CDR3 runs to 12 residues. The V gene's germline CDR1 is KGHSH and CDR2 LQKENI.